The rows below give T cell receptor beta chains drawn from one sample of a study of T cells after yellow fever vaccination. MiXCR, run by TCRdb on the 5' RACE reads, gives a single entry per CDR3 protein. The sample contains some 120,000 distinct CDR3 sequences, under 8.5% of which appear only once. Sequencing was performed on CD4+ T cells sorted from PBMCs, taken roughly 10 days after the first yellow fever vaccination. These TCRs come from a man aged 18 to 30 who received the YFV17D yellow fever vaccine. Both conserved end residues are part of each CDR3. Size tells how often a clone was seen (once, few, many) or the class of an expanded clone, and some rows leave it out.

J gene	clone size	V gene	CDR3 protein
TRBJ2-1	many	TRBV7-6	CASSPAGLAGSHQFF
TRBJ1-5	many	TRBV12-3/TRBV12-4	CASSLGLTQPQHF
TRBJ2-1	many	TRBV10-1	CASSRGVAGEDEQFF
TRBJ1-6	many	TRBV7-2	CASSSPGGSPLHF
TRBJ1-6	many	TRBV7-2	CASSLVGVPPLHF
TRBJ2-5	few	TRBV28	CASSDGGASQETQYF
TRBJ1-4	many	TRBV7-2	CASSRGQTKHEKLFF
TRBJ2-3	many	TRBV5-1	CASSLGRGLGTDTQYF
TRBJ2-3	many	TRBV7-3	CASSFTGTVRPDTQYF
TRBJ2-5	many	TRBV12-3/TRBV12-4	CASSLVGSQETQYF
TRBJ1-4	many	TRBV12-3/TRBV12-4	CASGWGLTNEKLFF
TRBJ2-5	many	TRBV18	CASSRGQGQETQYF
TRBJ1-2	few	TRBV7-9	CASSLGEDSFYGYTF
TRBJ2-1	many	TRBV27	CASSRWAGGALGNEQFF
TRBJ2-1	many	TRBV18	CASSPPGTLGNEQFF
TRBJ1-4	many	TRBV5-6	CASSFTGVLGEKLFF
TRBJ2-1	NA	TRBV4-2	CASSQQGAAYNEQFF
TRBJ1-5	many	TRBV7-2	CASSLNSNQPQHF
TRBJ2-3	many	TRBV7-2	CASSRGVGLESDTQYF
TRBJ1-2	many	TRBV7-2	CASSLVFGVNYGYTF
TRBJ1-2	few	TRBV4-2	CASSQGSVGSYGYTF
TRBJ1-2	NA	TRBV11-2	CASSTEATSRYTF
TRBJ2-1	few	TRBV11-2	CASSLGTGGDEQFF
TRBJ1-2	many	TRBV9	CASAKGVEDYGYTF
TRBJ2-7	many	TRBV2	CATSQFGQLAYEQYF
TRBJ2-2	many	TRBV6-5	CASSYISGGLTGELFF
TRBJ2-2	many	TRBV20-1	CSAGRTGELFF
TRBJ2-5	many	TRBV7-8	CASSPGGDQETQYF
TRBJ2-3	NA	TRBV4-2	CASSLGRGGNTDTQYF
TRBJ1-5	NA	TRBV20-1	CSARSMEGSNQPQHF
TRBJ1-4	many	TRBV7-9	CASSFGGSGTNEKLFF